This T cell receptor beta chain is from a study of naive and memory T cell subsets. An equimolar mix of two oligonucleotides served as the beta constant-region primer for TRBC1 and TRBC2. Four rounds of PCR amplified the ligated cDNA using nested alpha and beta constant-region primers plus SP2. A single record per CDR3 protein comes from TCRdb applying MiXCR to the UMI-ligation and nested PCR reads. The table lists 95,000 to 110,000 distinct CDR3 sequences, roughly 15% of them singletons, with about 3% in the top ten. Study observations and caveats: Diversity fell and Gini index rose from naive through CM, EM, EMRA. Naive repertoires, especially CD8, held a few larger clonotypes, possibly memory cells re-expressing CD45RA. No ground truth validated the naive and memory repertoire findings.

The CDR3 runs to 15 residues. This clonotype was seen only a few times. Its antigen is currently unknown. The sequenced sample consisted of naive CD8+ T cells from blood. This clonotype was obtained from a human donor in good health. The chain carries TRBV21-1 and TRBJ2-7. TRBV21-1 is a pseudogene. CDR3 region: CASSKACDLLREQYF. CDR3 nucleotides: TGTGCCAGCAGCAAAGCGTGCGACTTGCTCCGCGAGCAGTACTTC.